Each of the 10 T cell receptor beta chains below was sequenced from the same sample in a study of blood T cell repertoires in COVID-19. Sequenced by immunoSEQ multiplex PCR; TCRdb stores in-frame clones only, minus some. The sample consists of under 300,000 clones, about 83% of them appearing once. The sequencing input was peripheral blood. Receptors were obtained from a man older than 75 with acute or convalescent COVID-19.

The rearrangement joins TRBV6-5 to TRBJ2-7, with 7 bases that match TRBD2. The J segment lost 2 bases and the V segment lost 3 bases, leaving 7 bases of the junction unmatched. Germline CDR1 and CDR2: MNHEY and SVGAGI. The length of the CDR3 is 15 residues. The DNA for the CDR3 is TGTGCCAGCAGTTATACACTCGGGGGGACCTACGAGCAGTACTTC. Its protein is CASSYTLGGTYEQYF.

The J gene is TRBJ2-2, the V gene TRBV27; no definite D call. V lost 7 bases, J lost 0 bases, and 6 bases lay in between. Germline-derived CDR1 and CDR2 are MNHEY and SMNVEV (reference sequence). CDR3 length: 13 residues. The CDR3 DNA is TGTGCCAGCAATCTAGCGAACACCGGGGAGCTGTTTTTT. Translating gives CASNLANTGELFF.

This chain links TRBV24-1 with TRBJ2-3, with TRBD2 matching 11 bases. CDR1 is KGHDR, CDR2 SFDVKD, per germline. With V trimmed by 4 bases and J by 1 base, 3 bases remained unmatched. This CDR3 has 16 amino acids. CDR3 DNA sequence: TGTGCCACCAGTGACATAGCGGGAGGGGGCACAGATACGCAGTATTTT. Its protein is CATSDIAGGGTDTQYF.

The chain couples TRBV6-2 or TRBV6-3 to TRBJ2-1, with 7 bases matching TRBD1. Trimming took 2 bases from V and 4 from J; bases not matched to a gene: 5. The CDR3 extends over 15 amino acids. Germline assignment: CDR1 MNHEY and CDR2 SVGEGT. CDR3 sequence: CASSYGQVGYNEQFF. The CDR3 DNA sequence: TGTGCCAGCAGTTACGGACAGGTAGGATACAATGAGCAGTTCTTC.

V gene TRBV18 combines with J gene TRBJ2-1; 8 bases agree with TRBD2. The germline CDR1 and CDR2 sequences are KGHSH and LQKENI. The CDR3 has 15 residues. V was clipped by 1 base and J by 6 bases; unmatched bases: 5. The CDR3, as DNA: TGTGCCAGCTCACCACAAAGCGGGAGCCGCAATGAGCAGTTCTTC. Translated, it gives CASSPQSGSRNEQFF.

The rearrangement uses TRBV7-9 and TRBJ1-2; D may be TRBD1 (6 bases). The CDR3 consists of 15 residues. The V and J ends lost 1 base and 6 bases respectively, with 15 bases between them. Germline-derived CDR1 and CDR2 are SEHNR and FQNEAQ (reference sequence). Written as DNA, the CDR3 is TGTGCCAGCAGCTTAGGTGGGGGCCCGGGCGATGGCTACACCTTC. It encodes CASSLGGGPGDGYTF.

This rearrangement joins TRBV29-1 to TRBJ2-5; 7 bases agree with TRBD1. Trimming removed 5 bases from V and 4 bases from J; junction bases left unmatched: 10. There are 14 residues in the CDR3. Per the germline V gene, CDR1 is SQVTM and CDR2 is ANQGSEA. The CDR3 loop reads CSVLFPDRAETQYF. DNA of the CDR3: TGCAGCGTTCTTTTCCCCGACAGGGCAGAGACCCAGTACTTC.

The chain couples TRBV7-9 to TRBJ2-1, with 7 bases identical to TRBD2. The CDR3 consists of 14 residues. Losses at the gene ends were 5 bases for V and 8 bases for J; bases not matched to a gene: 9. The V gene's germline CDR1 is SEHNR and CDR2 FQNEAQ (reference sequence). The CDR3 sequence: CASSIRGGSDEQFF. CDR3 sequence (DNA): TGTGCCAGCAGCATCCGTGGCGGGAGTGATGAGCAGTTCTTC. The entire variable domain, with the rest obtained from reference TRBV7-9 and TRBJ2-1, is as follows: DTGVSQNPRHKITKRGQNVTFRCDPISEHNRLYWYRQTLGQGPEFLTYFQNEAQLEKSRLLSDRFSAERPKGSFSTLEIQRTEQGDSAMYLCASSIRGGSDEQFFGPGTRLTVL.

This rearrangement joins TRBV5-5 to TRBJ2-2; 9 bases fit TRBD1. CDR1 SGHKS and CDR2 YYEKEE come from the germline V gene (reference sequence). V shed 10 bases and J 7 bases; nucleotides not matched to a gene: 14. The CDR3 loop spans 15 amino acids. CDR3 sequence reads: CAWGRTGDQGGELFF. The CDR3, as DNA: TGTGCCTGGGGCCGGACAGGGGATCAGGGCGGGGAGCTGTTTTTT.

The chain has TRBV19 and TRBJ1-2, with 9 bases identical to TRBD1. Germline CDR1 LNHDA, CDR2 SQIVND (reference sequence). This CDR3 contains 15 residues. With V trimmed by 7 bases and J by 6 bases, 12 bases remained unmatched. The CDR3 sequence: CASIGGTGRSDGYTF. The DNA of the CDR3 is TGTGCCAGTATTGGGGGGACAGGGAGGAGTGATGGCTACACCTTC.